These 13 T cell receptor beta chains were sequenced from one sample in a study of metastatic and nonmetastatic thyroid tumors. Thyroid surgery was performed in patients who had received no treatment beforehand. TCRdb reanalyzed the PCR reads via MiXCR. In the table there are around 9,000 clones, about 30% of which are singletons. Sequencing was done on a sample of adjacent normal tissue. These receptors originate from a female donor with papillary thyroid cancer or a benign thyroid nodule (not recorded which). Some clones in this sample may be carry-over from other donors' samples.

This clone was observed a handful of times. V and J are TRBV20-1 and TRBJ1-1; tentative D call: TRBD1 (5 bases). Germline-derived CDR1 and CDR2 are DFQATT and SNEGSKA (reference sequence). The length of the CDR3 is 14 residues. Trimming shortened V by 3 bases and J by 3 bases, and 14 bases separated the two germline ends. This CDR3 is CSASVRAPHTEAFF. For the CDR3, the DNA is TGCAGTGCTAGTGTCAGGGCCCCCCACACTGAAGCTTTCTTT.

By sample fraction, this clone is medium-sized (0.01 to 0.1%). V and J are TRBV6-1 and TRBJ2-5, with D perhaps matching TRBD1 (6 bases). The germline CDR1 and CDR2 sequences are MNHNS and SASEGT. V lost 5 bases and J 2 bases, leaving 12 bases between the germline ends. The CDR3 consists of 14 residues. CDR3 protein: CASSLLGQQETQYF. CDR3 nucleotide sequence: TGTGCCAGCAGTCTCCTCGGACAGCAAGAGACCCAGTACTTC.

The genes are TRBV14 and TRBJ2-7; perhaps TRBD2 as D (5 bases). CDR1 SGHDN and CDR2 FVKESK come from the germline V gene. The CDR3 sequence is 15 residues long. Trimming removed 3 bases at V and 3 bases at J, with 15 bases between. The CDR3 region is CASSHLDGVNYEQYF. For the CDR3, the DNA is TGTGCCAGCAGCCACCTGGACGGGGTAAACTACGAGCAGTACTTC.

This clone qualifies as medium-sized. The gene calls are TRBV12-3 or TRBV12-4 and TRBJ2-1; a weak D match, TRBD1 (5 bases). The CDR3 length is 16 residues. With 6 bases removed from V and 5 bases from J, the gap between germline ends came to 20 bases. CDR3: CASSPNRPLKNNEQFF. CDR3 sequence (DNA): TGTGCCAGCAGCCCCAACAGGCCACTAAAGAACAATGAGCAGTTCTTC.

Note on this clone: The junction departs from germline at one end; a sequencing error may be responsible. V is TRBV6-1 and J is TRBJ2-1; 8 nucleotides match TRBD2. Germline assignment: CDR1 MNHNS and CDR2 SASEGT. The CDR3 is 13 residues long. The CDR3 spells CASNELADNEQFF. In DNA form, the CDR3 reads TGTGCCAGCAATGAACTAGCGGACAATGAGCAGTTCTTC.

By share, this clone counts as medium-sized. The V call is TRBV4-1, the J call TRBJ1-4; a possible D gene is TRBD1 (6 bases). The CDR3 sequence is 17 residues long. Germline V gene lookup returns CDR1 MGHRA and CDR2 YSYEKL. V lost 0 bases and J 0 bases, leaving 11 bases between the germline ends. The CDR3 reads CASSQEPGAATNEKLFF. Written as DNA, the CDR3 is TGCGCCAGCAGCCAAGAACCGGGGGCGGCAACTAATGAAAAACTGTTTTTT.

The chain carries TRBV27 and TRBJ1-1; TRBD1 is a possible D gene (6 bases). The germline V gene has CDR1 MNHEY and CDR2 SMNVEV (reference sequence). V lost 4 bases, J lost 4 bases, and 16 bases lay in between. This CDR3 contains 15 residues. CDR3 DNA: TGTGCCAGCAGTTCTACATTACAGGGAGGCACTGAAGCTTTCTTT. This translates into CASSSTLQGGTEAFF.

This clone was observed a few times. The J gene is TRBJ2-5, the V gene TRBV6-1; the match to TRBD2 covers 12 bases. Germline V CDR1 and CDR2: MNHNS, SASEGT. The CDR3 extends over 14 amino acids. Trimming at V came to 7 bases and at J to 5 bases, leaving 5 bases not matched to a gene. The DNA of the CDR3 is TGTGCCAGCACCGCTAGCGGGAGGGCCGAGACCCAGTACTTC. It codes for CASTASGRAETQYF.

In this sample, this clone is medium-sized. CDR3 protein: CSAPLSGSGANVLTF. CDR3 sequence (DNA): TGCAGTGCCCCGCTTTCGGGGTCTGGGGCCAACGTCCTGACTTTC. The chain links TRBV20-1 to TRBJ2-6, with D tentatively TRBD2 (5 bases). The CDR3 spans 15 residues. Germline V CDR1 and CDR2: DFQATT, SNEGSKA (reference sequence). V was cut by 6 bases and J by 1 base, with 13 bases left in between.

This clone came up many times. This sequence joins TRBV2 and TRBJ1-1; D is undetermined. The CDR3 runs to 13 residues. V dropped 2 bases and J dropped 4 bases, with 8 bases sitting between them. CDR1 SNHLY and CDR2 FYNNEI come from the germline V gene. Written as DNA, the CDR3 is TGTGCCAGCAGTGAACGGGAAATCACTGAAGCTTTCTTT. Translated: CASSEREITEAFF.

Judged by abundance, this clone is medium-sized (0.01 to 0.1%). The chain recombines TRBV5-8 with TRBJ1-4, with 11 bases lining up with TRBD1. The CDR3 extends over 18 amino acids. V dropped 1 base and J dropped 4; count of bases not matched to a gene: 9. The V gene's germline CDR1 is SGHTS and CDR2 YDEGEE. DNA of the CDR3: TGTGCCAGCAGCTTGTATTTCGGACAGGGGGCTGTTAATGAAAAACTGTTTTTT. Amino acid sequence: CASSLYFGQGAVNEKLFF.

The rearrangement joins TRBV5-1 to TRBJ1-5, with D hard to call. The CDR3 loop spans 15 amino acids. Germline assignment: CDR1 SGHRS and CDR2 YFSETQ. V was shortened by 0 bases and J by 5 bases, with 12 bases between the two germline ends. For the CDR3, the DNA is TGCGCCAGCAGCTTGGCCGGGCAGGACCATCAGCCCCAGCATTTT. Translated: CASSLAGQDHQPQHF.

This clone was counted only a few times. The rearrangement uses TRBV2 and TRBJ1-2; the D gene is possibly TRBD1 (5 bases). V was trimmed by 3 bases and J by 5 bases, leaving 13 bases between them. The CDR3 is 14 amino acids. Germline V gives CDR1 SNHLY, CDR2 FYNNEI. This CDR3 is CASSDGGVVYGYTF. DNA of the CDR3: TGTGCCAGCAGTGATGGAGGGGTAGTATATGGCTACACCTTC.